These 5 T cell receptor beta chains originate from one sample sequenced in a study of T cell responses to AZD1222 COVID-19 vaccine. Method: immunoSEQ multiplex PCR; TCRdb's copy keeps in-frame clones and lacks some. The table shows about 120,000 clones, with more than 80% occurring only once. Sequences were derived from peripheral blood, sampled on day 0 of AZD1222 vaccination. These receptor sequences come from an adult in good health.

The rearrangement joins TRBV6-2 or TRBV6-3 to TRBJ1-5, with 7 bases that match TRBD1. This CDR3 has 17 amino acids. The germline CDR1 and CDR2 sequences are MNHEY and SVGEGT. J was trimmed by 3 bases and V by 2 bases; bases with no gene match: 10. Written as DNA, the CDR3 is TGTGCCAGCAGTTACCCCCGACAGGGACGGAACAATCAGCCCCAGCATTTT. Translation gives CASSYPRQGRNNQPQHF.

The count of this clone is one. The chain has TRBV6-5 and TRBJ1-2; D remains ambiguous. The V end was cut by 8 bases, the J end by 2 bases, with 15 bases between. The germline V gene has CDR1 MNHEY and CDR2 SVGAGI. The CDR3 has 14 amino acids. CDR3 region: CASDLAGGNYGYTF. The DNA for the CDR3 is TGTGCCAGCGATCTGGCAGGAGGAAACTATGGCTACACCTTC.

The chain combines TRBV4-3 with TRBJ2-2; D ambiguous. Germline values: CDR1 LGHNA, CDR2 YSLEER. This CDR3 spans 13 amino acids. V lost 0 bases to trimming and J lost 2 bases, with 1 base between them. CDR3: CASSQENTGELFF. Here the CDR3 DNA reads TGCGCCAGCAGCCAAGAAAACACCGGGGAGCTGTTTTTT.

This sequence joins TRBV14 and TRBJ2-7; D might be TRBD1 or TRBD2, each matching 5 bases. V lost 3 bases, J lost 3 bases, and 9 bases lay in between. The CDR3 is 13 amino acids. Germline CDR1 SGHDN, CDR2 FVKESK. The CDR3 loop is CASSHRDGYEQYF. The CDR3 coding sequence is TGTGCCAGCAGCCATCGGGACGGCTACGAGCAGTACTTC. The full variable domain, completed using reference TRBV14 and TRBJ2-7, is EAGVTQFPSHSVIEKGQTVTLRCDPISGHDNLYWYRRVMGKEIKFLLHFVKESKQDESGMPNNRFLAERTGGTYSTLKVQPAELEDSGVYFCASSHRDGYEQYFGPGTRLTVT.

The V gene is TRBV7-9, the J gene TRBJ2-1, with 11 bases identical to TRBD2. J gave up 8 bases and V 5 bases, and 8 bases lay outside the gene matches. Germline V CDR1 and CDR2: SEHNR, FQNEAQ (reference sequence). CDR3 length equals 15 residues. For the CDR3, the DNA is TGTGCCAGCAGCCGCGGGAGTAGCGGGGGGGATGAGCAGTTCTTC. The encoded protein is CASSRGSSGGDEQFF.